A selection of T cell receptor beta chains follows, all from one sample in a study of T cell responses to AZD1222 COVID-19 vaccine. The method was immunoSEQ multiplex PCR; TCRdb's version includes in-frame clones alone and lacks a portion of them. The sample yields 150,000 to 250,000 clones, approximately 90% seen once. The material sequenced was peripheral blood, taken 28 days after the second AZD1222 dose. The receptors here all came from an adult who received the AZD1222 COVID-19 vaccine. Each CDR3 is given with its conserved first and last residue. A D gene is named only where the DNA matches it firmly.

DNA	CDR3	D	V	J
TGTGCCAGTGAAACACCCAGCTCCTACGAGCAGTACTTC	CASETPSSYEQYF	NA	TRBV28	TRBJ2-7
TGTGCCAGTAGTATGTCTAGCGGGAGGGGTGAGCAGTTCTTC	CASSMSSGRGEQFF	TRBD2	TRBV19	TRBJ2-1
TGTGCCAGCAGCCTACAGGGGCCTAGAGAGACCCAGTACTTC	CASSLQGPRETQYF	TRBD1	TRBV28	TRBJ2-5
TGTGCCAGCAGCTTAGGCCAATCTAGCGGGGCCTACAATGAGCAGTTCTTC	CASSLGQSSGAYNEQFF	TRBD2	TRBV11-3	TRBJ2-1
TGTGCCAGCAGTTACCGGGACCCCACAGATACGCAGTATTTT	CASSYRDPTDTQYF	NA	TRBV6-2/TRBV6-3	TRBJ2-3
TGCGCCAGCAGGGGTACTAGCGGGAGCGCCAATGAGCAGTTCTTC	CASRGTSGSANEQFF	TRBD2	TRBV10-2	TRBJ2-1
TGTGCCAGCAGCCCCAGAACCACGGTTGGCAATGAGCAGTTCTTC	CASSPRTTVGNEQFF	NA	TRBV11-3	TRBJ2-1
TGTGCCAGCACCTCCCCGGGGGTGAGCTCCTACAATGAGCAGTTCTTC	CASTSPGVSSYNEQFF	NA	TRBV9	TRBJ2-1
TGCGCCAGCAGCTTCGGGGGGCAGGGAAATTCACCCCTCCACTTT	CASSFGGQGNSPLHF	NA	TRBV5-1	TRBJ1-6
TGTGCCAGCAGTGAAGTGCCCGGGGGCAACTTCTACGAGCAGTACTTC	CASSEVPGGNFYEQYF	NA	TRBV6-1	TRBJ2-7
TGTGCCAGCAGTTTATATCCGGGTTACTATGGCTACACCTTC	CASSLYPGYYGYTF	NA	TRBV28	TRBJ1-2
TGCGCCAGCAGCTTCCTCGGGACAGACTATGGCTACACCTTC	CASSFLGTDYGYTF	TRBD1	TRBV5-1	TRBJ1-2
TGTGCCAGCAGCGGGTTTGGAGGCGCAGATACGCAGTATTTT	CASSGFGGADTQYF	NA	TRBV5-6	TRBJ2-3
TGTGCCAGCAGTGGAATACATTGGGTTGAGCGGGAGGGCGGCATTCAGTACTTC	CASSGIHWVEREGGIQYF	TRBD2	TRBV6-1	TRBJ2-4